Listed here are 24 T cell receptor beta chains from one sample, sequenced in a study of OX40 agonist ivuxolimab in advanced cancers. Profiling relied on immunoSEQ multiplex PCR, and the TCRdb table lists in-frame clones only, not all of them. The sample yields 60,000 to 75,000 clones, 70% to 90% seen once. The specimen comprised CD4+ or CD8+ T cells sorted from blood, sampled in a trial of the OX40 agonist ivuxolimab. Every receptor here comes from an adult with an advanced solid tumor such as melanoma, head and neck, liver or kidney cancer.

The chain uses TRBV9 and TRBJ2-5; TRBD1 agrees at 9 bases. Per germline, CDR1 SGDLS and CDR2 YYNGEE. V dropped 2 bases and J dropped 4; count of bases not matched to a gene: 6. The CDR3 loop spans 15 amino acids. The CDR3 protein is CASSVTGGFGETQYF. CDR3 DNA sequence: TGTGCCAGCAGCGTTACAGGGGGCTTCGGAGAGACCCAGTACTTC.

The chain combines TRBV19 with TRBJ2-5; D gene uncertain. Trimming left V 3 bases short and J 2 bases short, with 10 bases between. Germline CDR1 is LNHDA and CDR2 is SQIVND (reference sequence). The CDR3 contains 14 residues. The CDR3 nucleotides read TGTGCCAGTAGTATCGATAGATTACAAGAGACCCAGTACTTC. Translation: CASSIDRLQETQYF.

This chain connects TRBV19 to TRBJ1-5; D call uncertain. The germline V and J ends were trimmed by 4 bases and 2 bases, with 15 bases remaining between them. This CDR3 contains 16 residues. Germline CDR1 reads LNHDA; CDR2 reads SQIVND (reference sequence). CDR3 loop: CASSRVTPGGNQPQHF. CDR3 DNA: TGTGCCAGTAGTAGAGTAACACCGGGAGGCAATCAGCCCCAGCATTTT. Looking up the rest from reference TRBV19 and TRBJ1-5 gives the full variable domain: DGGITQSPKYLFRKEGQNVTLSCEQNLNHDAMYWYRQDPGQGLRLIYYSQIVNDFQKGDIAEGYSVSREKKESFPLTVTSAQKNPTAFYLCASSRVTPGGNQPQHFGDGTRLSIL.

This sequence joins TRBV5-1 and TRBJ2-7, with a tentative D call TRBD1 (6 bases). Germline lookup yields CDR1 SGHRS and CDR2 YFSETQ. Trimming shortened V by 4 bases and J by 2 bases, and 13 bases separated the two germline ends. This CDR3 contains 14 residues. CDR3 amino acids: CASSRSRDTYEQYF. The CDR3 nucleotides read TGCGCCAGCAGCAGATCCAGGGACACCTACGAGCAGTACTTC.

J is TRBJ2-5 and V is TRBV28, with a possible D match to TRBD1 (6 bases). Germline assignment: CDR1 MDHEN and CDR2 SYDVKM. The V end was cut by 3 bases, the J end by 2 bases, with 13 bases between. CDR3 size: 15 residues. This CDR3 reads CASSLHGQKQETQYF. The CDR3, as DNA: TGTGCCAGCAGTTTGCACGGACAGAAGCAAGAGACCCAGTACTTC.

The CDR3: CASSLKIGGQGATSEQFF. CDR3 bases: TGTGCCAGCAGCTTAAAGATCGGGGGACAGGGGGCAACGAGTGAGCAGTTCTTC. The chain combines TRBV7-3 with TRBJ2-1; 12 bases line up with TRBD1. The CDR3 is 18 amino acids. In germline, CDR1 is SGHTA, CDR2 FQGTGA. J gave up 9 bases and V 1 base, and 13 bases lay outside the gene matches.

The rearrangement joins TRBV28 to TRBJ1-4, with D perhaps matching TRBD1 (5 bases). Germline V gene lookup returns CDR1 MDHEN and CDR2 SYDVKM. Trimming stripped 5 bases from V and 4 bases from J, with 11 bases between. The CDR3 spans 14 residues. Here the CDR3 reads CASSEGRYNEKLFF. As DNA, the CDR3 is TGTGCCAGCAGTGAGGGACGGTATAATGAAAAACTGTTTTTT.

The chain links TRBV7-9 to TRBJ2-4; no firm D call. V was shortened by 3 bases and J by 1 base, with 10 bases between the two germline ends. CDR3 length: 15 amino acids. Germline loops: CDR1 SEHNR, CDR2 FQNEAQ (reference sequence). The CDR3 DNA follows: TGTGCCAGCAGCTTCCCAAAGGCGGCCAAAAACATTCAGTACTTC. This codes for CASSFPKAAKNIQYF. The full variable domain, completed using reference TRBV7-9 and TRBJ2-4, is DTGVSQNPRHKITKRGQNVTFRCDPISEHNRLYWYRQTLGQGPEFLTYFQNEAQLEKSRLLSDRFSAERPKGSFSTLEIQRTEQGDSAMYLCASSFPKAAKNIQYFGAGTRLSVL.

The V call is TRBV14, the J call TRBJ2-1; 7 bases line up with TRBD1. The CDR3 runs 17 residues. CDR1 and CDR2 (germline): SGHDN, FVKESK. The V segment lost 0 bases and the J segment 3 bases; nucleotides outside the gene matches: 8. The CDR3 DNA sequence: TGTGCCAGCAGCCAAGAGGCTGGGACAGAGAGCTACAATGAGCAGTTCTTC. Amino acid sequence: CASSQEAGTESYNEQFF.

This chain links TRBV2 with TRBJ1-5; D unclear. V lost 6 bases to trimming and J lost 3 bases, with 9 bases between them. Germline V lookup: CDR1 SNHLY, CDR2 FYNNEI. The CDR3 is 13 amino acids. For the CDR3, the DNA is TGTGCCAGCAGATCCAGGTTCAATCAGCCCCAGCATTTT. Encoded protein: CASRSRFNQPQHF.

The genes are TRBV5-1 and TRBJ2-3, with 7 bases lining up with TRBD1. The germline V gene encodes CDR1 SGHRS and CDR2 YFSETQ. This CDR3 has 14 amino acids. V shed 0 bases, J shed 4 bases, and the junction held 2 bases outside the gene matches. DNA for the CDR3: TGCGCCAGCAGCTTGGACAGGGGCGCAGATACGCAGTATTTT. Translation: CASSLDRGADTQYF.

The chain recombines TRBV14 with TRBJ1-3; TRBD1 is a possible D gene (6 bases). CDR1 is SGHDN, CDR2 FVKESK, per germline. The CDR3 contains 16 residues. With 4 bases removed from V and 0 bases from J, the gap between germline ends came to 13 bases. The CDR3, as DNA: TGTGCCAGCAGCCGTGGACAGCCCAGCTCTGGAAACACCATATATTTT. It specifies CASSRGQPSSGNTIYF.

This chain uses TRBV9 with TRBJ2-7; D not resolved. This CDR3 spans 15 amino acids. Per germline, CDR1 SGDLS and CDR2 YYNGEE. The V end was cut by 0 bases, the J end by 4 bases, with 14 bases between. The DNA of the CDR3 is TGTGCCAGCAGCGTAGCCCCCGGACCTGAATACGAGCAGTACTTC. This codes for CASSVAPGPEYEQYF.

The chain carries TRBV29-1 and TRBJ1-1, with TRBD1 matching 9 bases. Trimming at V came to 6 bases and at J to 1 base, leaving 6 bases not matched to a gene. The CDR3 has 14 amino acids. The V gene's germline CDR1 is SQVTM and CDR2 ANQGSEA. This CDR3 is CSVDLQGANTEAFF. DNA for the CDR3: TGCAGCGTAGATTTACAGGGGGCGAACACTGAAGCTTTCTTT.

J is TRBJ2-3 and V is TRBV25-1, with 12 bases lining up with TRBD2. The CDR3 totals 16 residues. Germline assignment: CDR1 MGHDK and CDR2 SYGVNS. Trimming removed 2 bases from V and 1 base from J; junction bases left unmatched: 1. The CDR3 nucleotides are TGTGCCAGCAGTGAACGGACTAGCGGGGGCACAGATACGCAGTATTTT. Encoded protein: CASSERTSGGTDTQYF.

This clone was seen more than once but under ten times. The CDR3 is CASSYPSGQLTEAFF. The CDR3, as DNA: TGTGCCAGCAGTTACCCCTCGGGACAGTTAACTGAAGCTTTCTTT. The rearrangement joins TRBV6-6 to TRBJ1-1; 7 bases are shared with TRBD1. There are 15 residues in the CDR3. The V and J ends lost 2 bases and 5 bases, in that order; junction bases with no gene match: 8. In germline, CDR1 is MNHNY, CDR2 SVGAGI (reference sequence).

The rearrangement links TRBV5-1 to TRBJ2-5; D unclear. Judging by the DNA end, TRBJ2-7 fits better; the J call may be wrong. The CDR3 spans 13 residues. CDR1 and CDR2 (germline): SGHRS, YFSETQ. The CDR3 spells CASSFTSTYEQYF. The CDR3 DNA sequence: TGCGCCAGCAGCTTTACCTCTACCTACGAGCAGTACTTC.

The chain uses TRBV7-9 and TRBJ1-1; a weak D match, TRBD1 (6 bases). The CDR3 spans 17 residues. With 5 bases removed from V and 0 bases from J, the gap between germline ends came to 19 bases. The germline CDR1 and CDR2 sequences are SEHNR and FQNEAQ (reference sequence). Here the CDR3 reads CASSPWGAGQLNTEAFF. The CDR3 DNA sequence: TGTGCCAGCAGCCCCTGGGGTGCTGGACAGTTGAACACTGAAGCTTTCTTT.

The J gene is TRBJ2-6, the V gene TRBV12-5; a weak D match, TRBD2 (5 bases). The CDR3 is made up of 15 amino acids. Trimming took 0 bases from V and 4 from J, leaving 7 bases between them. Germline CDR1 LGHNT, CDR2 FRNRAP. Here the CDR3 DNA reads TGTGCTAGTGGTTTGGTAGGGAGAGGGGCCAACGTCCTGACTTTC. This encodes CASGLVGRGANVLTF. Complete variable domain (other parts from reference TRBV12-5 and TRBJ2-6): DARVTQTPRHKVTEMGQEVTMRCQPILGHNTVFWYRQTMMQGLELLAYFRNRAPLDDSGMPKDRFSAEMPDATLATLKIQPSEPRDSAVYFCASGLVGRGANVLTFGAGSRLTVL.

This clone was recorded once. CDR3 bases: TGTGCCAGCTCACCACCCGGTCGAGGAGAGACCCAGTACTTC. Translated, it gives CASSPPGRGETQYF. The rearrangement links TRBV18 to TRBJ2-5; D gene ambiguous. This CDR3 has 14 residues. V was shortened by 0 bases and J by 4 bases, with 9 bases between the two germline ends. Germline V CDR1 and CDR2: KGHSH, LQKENI. The full variable domain, its missing parts supplied by reference TRBV18 and TRBJ2-5, is NAGVMQNPRHLVRRRGQEARLRCSPMKGHSHVYWYRQLPEEGLKFMVYLQKENIIDESGMPKERFSAEFPKEGPSILRIQQVVRGDSAAYFCASSPPGRGETQYFGPGTRLLVL.

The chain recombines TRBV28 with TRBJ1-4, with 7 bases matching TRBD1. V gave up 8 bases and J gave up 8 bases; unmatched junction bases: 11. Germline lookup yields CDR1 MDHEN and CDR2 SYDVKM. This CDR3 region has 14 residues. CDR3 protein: CASGTRDRREKLFF. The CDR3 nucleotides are TGTGCCAGCGGGACCCGGGACAGAAGGGAAAAACTGTTTTTT.

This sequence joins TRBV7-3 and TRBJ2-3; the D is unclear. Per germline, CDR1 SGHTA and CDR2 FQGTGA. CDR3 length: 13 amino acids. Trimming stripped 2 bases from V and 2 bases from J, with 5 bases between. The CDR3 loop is CASSLWVTDTQYF. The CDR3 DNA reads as TGTGCCAGCAGCTTATGGGTCACAGATACGCAGTATTTT.

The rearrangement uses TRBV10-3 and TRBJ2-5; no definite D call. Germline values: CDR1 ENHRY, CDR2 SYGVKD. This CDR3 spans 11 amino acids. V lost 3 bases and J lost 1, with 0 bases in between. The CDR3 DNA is TGTGCCATCAGTGACCAAGAGACCCAGTACTTC. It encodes CAISDQETQYF.

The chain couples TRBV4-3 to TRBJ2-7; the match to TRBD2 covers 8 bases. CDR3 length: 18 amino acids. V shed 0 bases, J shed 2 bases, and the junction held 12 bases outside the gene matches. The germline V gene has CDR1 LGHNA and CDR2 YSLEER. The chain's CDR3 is CASSQDWGALAGPYEQYF. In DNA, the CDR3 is TGCGCCAGCAGCCAAGATTGGGGCGCGCTAGCGGGCCCCTACGAGCAGTACTTC.